The T cell receptor (beta chain) described here comes from a study of neurological immune-mediated disorders. Regarding time point: longitudinal time-point 3. TCRdb used MiXCR to reprocess the 5' RACE reads, holding one entry per CDR3 protein. In the table there are about 48,000 distinct CDR3 sequences, about an eighth of which are singletons. This clonotype was found many times. Sequences were obtained from PBMCs. This clonotype originated in a male donor with HTLV-1-associated myelopathy (HAM/TSP).

The CDR3 DNA reads TGCGCCAGCAGCCAAGATCTACGACAGTCTACGGATGAGCAGTTCTTC. Translating gives CASSQDLRQSTDEQFF. This chain uses TRBV4-3 with TRBJ2-1; maybe TRBD1 (5 bases). The CDR3 contains 16 residues. Trimming left V 0 bases short and J 8 bases short, with 17 bases between. In germline, CDR1 is LGHNA, CDR2 YSLEER.